The present T cell receptor (beta chain) was sequenced within a study of cytomegalovirus exposure and HLA in healthy donors. Study results and limitations: As a later analysis revealed, the rate of TCR association differed by HLA locus, with DRB1 most and HLA-C fewest. TRBV6-2, TRBV6-3 and some other V segments were excluded as indistinguishable. More than 150 TCR beta chains were listed as cytomegalovirus-associated. CMV serostatus was the only immune exposure information that was available.

In germline, CDR1 is GTSNPN, CDR2 SVGIG (reference sequence). The ends lost 1 base at V and 1 base at J; junction bases unmatched: 5. This CDR3 is built from 15 residues. In the case of this clone: The antigen is unknown.

The study ran its PCR with 60 Vbeta and 13 Jbeta primers. The repertoire was sequenced with immunoSEQ multiplex PCR; TCRdb's copy has only in-frame clones and lacks some. The data show around 190,000 clones, roughly 87% seen once. The sequence was obtained from a woman in her fifties or sixties in good health and CMV-seronegative. Material: PBMCs. This rearrangement joins TRBV30 to TRBJ2-5, with 8 bases aligning to TRBD2. CDR3 amino acids: CAWSDLAGLQETQYF. In nucleotides, the CDR3 is TGTGCCTGGAGTGACCTAGCGGGCCTCCAAGAGACCCAGTACTTC.